This T cell receptor beta chain was sequenced in a study of graft-versus-host responses after intestinal transplantation. The overall study: All of the recipients had induction that used anti-thymocyte globulin, then tacrolimus and steroids for three to four years.

Note on this clone: Its antigen is as yet unknown.

General study results and limits: Individuals carrying graft-donor T cell macrochimerism showed high graft-versus-host to host-versus-graft clonal ratios in allografts.

Assay used: immunoSEQ multiplex PCR; TCRdb lists only in-frame clones, some missing. The sample records about 57,000 clones, about 90% being singletons. The source of this sequence is a human patient who received an intestinal transplant, so some T cells may come from the graft donor. The specimen comprised PBMCs, sampled 26 days after transplant.

The CDR3 sequence is CASSSTGAFHEQYF. The DNA of the CDR3 is TGTGCCAGCAGTTCGACAGGGGCATTCCACGAGCAGTACTTC. The chain joins TRBV27 to TRBJ2-7; 8 bases are shared with TRBD1. J was trimmed by 5 bases and V by 4 bases; bases with no gene match: 7. CDR1 MNHEY and CDR2 SMNVEV come from the germline V gene (reference sequence). The CDR3 is 14 residues long.